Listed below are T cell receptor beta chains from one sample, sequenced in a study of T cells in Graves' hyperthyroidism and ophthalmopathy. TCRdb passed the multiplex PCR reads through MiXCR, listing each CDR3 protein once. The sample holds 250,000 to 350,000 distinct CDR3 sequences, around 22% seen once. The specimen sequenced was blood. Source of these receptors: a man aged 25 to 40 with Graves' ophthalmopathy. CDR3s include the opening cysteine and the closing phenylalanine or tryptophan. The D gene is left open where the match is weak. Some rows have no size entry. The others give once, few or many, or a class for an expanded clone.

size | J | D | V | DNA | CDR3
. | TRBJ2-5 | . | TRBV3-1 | TGTGCCAGCAGTTCGGACGGGATTCGGACGGAGACCCAGTACTTC | CASSSDGIRTETQYF
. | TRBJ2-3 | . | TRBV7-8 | TGTGCCAGCAGCTTCGACCCCGCAGATACGCAGTATTTT | CASSFDPADTQYF
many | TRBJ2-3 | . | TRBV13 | TGTGCCAGCAGCTTAGGACAGGGCACAGATACGCAGTATTTT | CASSLGQGTDTQYF
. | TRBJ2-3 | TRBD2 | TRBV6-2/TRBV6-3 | TGTGCCAGCAGAAGTAGCGGGAGAGGCACAGATACGCAGTATTTT | CASRSSGRGTDTQYF
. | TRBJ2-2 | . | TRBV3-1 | TGTGCCAGCAAACAACCGGAGGACGGGGAGCTGTTTTTT | CASKQPEDGELFF
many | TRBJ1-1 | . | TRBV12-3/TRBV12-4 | TGTGCCAGCACCCCAGCGAGGGAGAACACTGAAGCTTTCTTT | CASTPARENTEAFF
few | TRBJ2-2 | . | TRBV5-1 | TGCGCCAGCAGCCGCGATCGATCGCGTACCGGGGAGCTGTTTTTT | CASSRDRSRTGELFF
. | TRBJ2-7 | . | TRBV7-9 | TGTGCCAGCAGCCAGGCGTACTACGAGCAGTACTTC | CASSQAYYEQYF
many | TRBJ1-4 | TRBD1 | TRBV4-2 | TGTGCCAGCAGCCAAGACCGGACAGGGGATACCGGGGAAAAACTGTTTTTT | CASSQDRTGDTGEKLFF
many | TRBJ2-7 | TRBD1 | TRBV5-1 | TGCGCCAGCAGCCGGGGACAGGGTCACAGCGAGCAGTACTTC | CASSRGQGHSEQYF